This T cell receptor (beta chain) comes out of a study of T-cell memory formation after mild COVID-19. General study findings and limits: Memory from before infection featured some responding clones, which suggests cross-reactive memory joined. CD4/CD8 balance held among clones contracting day 15 to 85, and later expanders leaned CD4+.

As to this clonotype: No antigen is known for it.

Using constant-segment primers, 5'RACE produced TCR alpha and TCR beta cDNA libraries carrying sample barcodes and UMIs. TCRdb analysed the 5' RACE reads with MiXCR anew, one entry per CDR3 protein. This table holds some 69,000 distinct CDR3 sequences, about a sixth found once. This TCR was recovered from an adult woman who had mild COVID-19 (a few samples of this study predate the infection). Cell type and time point are not known. The sequencing input was PBMCs or a T cell subset sorted from them (not recorded which).

CDR3 amino acids: CASRYPLGDEQYF. As DNA, the CDR3 is TGTGCCAGCAGGTACCCCCTTGGCGACGAGCAGTACTTC. The J gene is TRBJ2-7, the V gene TRBV6-5, with D unclear. This CDR3 has 13 amino acids. V lost 6 bases and J 5 bases, leaving 14 bases between the germline ends. Germline loops: CDR1 MNHEY, CDR2 SVGAGI.